This TCR beta chain was sequenced for a study of cytotoxic CD8 clonotypes in ibrutinib-treated CLL. Study in general: Partial response occurred in roughly 25 patients and complete response in 2; at median approximately 68 months, roughly 14 remained remitted and around 12 progressed.

The repertoire was sequenced with immunoSEQ multiplex PCR; TCRdb's copy has only in-frame clones and lacks some. The data contain 300,000 to 350,000 clones, 80% of them singletons. V lost 5 bases to trimming and J lost 4 bases; unmatched junction nucleotides: 5. Germline V gene sequence: CDR1 SGHTA, CDR2 FQGNSA. The CDR3 covers 14 residues. The V and J genes are TRBV7-2 and TRBJ1-5, with TRBD1 matching over 7 bases. The receptor was derived from a human donor with chronic lymphocytic leukemia. Sequences were derived from PBMCs, sampled before ibrutinib treatment. The CDR3 sequence is CASSPTGRNQPQHF. Written as DNA, the CDR3 is TGTGCCAGCAGCCCGACAGGGAGGAATCAGCCCCAGCATTTT. Using reference TRBV7-2 and TRBJ1-5 for the parts outside the CDR3, the full variable domain is GAGVSQSPSNKVTEKGKDVELRCDPISGHTALYWYRQSLGQGLEFLIYFQGNSAPDKSGLPSDRFSAERTGGSVSTLTIQRTQQEDSAVYLCASSPTGRNQPQHFGDGTRLSIL.